Presented here are 27 T cell receptor beta chains from one specimen sequenced in a study of post-analysis software for immune sequencing data. The authors incorporated unique molecular identifiers into the TCR beta cDNA libraries. TCRdb redid the calling of the PCR reads with MiXCR, one entry per CDR3 protein. The sample has 150,000 to 200,000 distinct CDR3 sequences; about 36% are singletons. The source was blood, collected after autologous hematopoietic stem cell transplantation. These receptors all stem from a girl aged 5 to 17 with multiple sclerosis.

In regard to this clonotype: The germline gene is not matched at one end of the junction; a read error may be the cause. This chain connects TRBV6-5 to TRBJ2-1, with D unresolved. The germline gives CDR1 MNHEY, CDR2 SVGAGI. The length of the CDR3 is 13 residues. In DNA, the CDR3 is TGTGCCGGCAGTATGGATGGGAACAATGAGCAGTTCTTC. Amino acids: CAGSMDGNNEQFF.

The J gene is TRBJ2-3, the V gene TRBV7-3; D could derive from TRBD1 or TRBD2 (5 bases each). The CDR3 has 15 residues. The germline gives CDR1 SGHTA, CDR2 FQGTGA. V lost 2 bases, J lost 0 bases, and 9 bases lay in between. CDR3 amino acids: CASSLGTLSTDTQYF. The CDR3 bases are TGTGCCAGCAGCTTAGGGACCCTCAGCACAGATACGCAGTATTTT.

This chain links TRBV7-9 with TRBJ2-7; 8 bases agree with TRBD1. CDR1 SEHNR and CDR2 FQNEAQ come from the germline V gene (reference sequence). The CDR3 sequence is 17 residues long. J gave up 5 bases and V 1 base, and 13 bases lay outside the gene matches. Here the CDR3 reads CASSLVRWGQVIDEQYF. CDR3 bases: TGTGCCAGCAGCTTAGTACGTTGGGGACAGGTGATCGACGAGCAGTACTTC.

Note on this clonotype: Relative to the germline gene, one junction end is altered; a read error may explain this. The chain has TRBV18 and TRBJ2-1, with TRBD2 matching over 15 bases. Germline CDR1 and CDR2: KGHSH and LQKENI. CDR3 size: 15 residues. This chain's CDR3 is CASSGTSGRKNERFF. The CDR3 DNA reads TGTGCCAGCTCAGGGACTAGCGGGAGGAAGAATGAGCGGTTCTTC.

The chain couples TRBV18 to TRBJ2-7; the match to TRBD1 covers 10 bases. This CDR3 contains 15 residues. The trim removed 5 bases at V and 5 bases at J, leaving 9 bases unmatched. Looked up from germline, CDR1 is KGHSH and CDR2 is LQKENI. The CDR3 DNA reads TGTGCCAGCTCAGGAAGGACAGGGGGAGTTGACGAGCAGTACTTC. It translates to CASSGRTGGVDEQYF. The complete variable domain, with remaining parts taken from reference TRBV18 and TRBJ2-7, reads NAGVMQNPRHLVRRRGQEARLRCSPMKGHSHVYWYRQLPEEGLKFMVYLQKENIIDESGMPKERFSAEFPKEGPSILRIQQVVRGDSAAYFCASSGRTGGVDEQYFGPGTRLTVT.

Many counts were recorded for this clonotype. The J gene is TRBJ2-1, the V gene TRBV10-3; no clear D gene. The ends were cut back, 3 bases at V and 4 bases at J, with 7 bases in the middle. CDR3 length: 13 residues. Germline CDR1 is ENHRY and CDR2 is SYGVKD. DNA for the CDR3: TGTGCCATCAGTGACGGCTCATACAATGAGCAGTTCTTC. Protein product: CAISDGSYNEQFF.

The chain combines TRBV29-1 with TRBJ2-3; no clear D. Germline lookup yields CDR1 SQVTM and CDR2 ANQGSEA. V dropped 7 bases and J dropped 1 base, with 3 bases sitting between them. The CDR3 contains 10 residues. The CDR3 nucleotides read TGCAGCGCCTGCACAGATACGCAGTATTTT. It translates to CSACTDTQYF.

In its sample, this clonotype was seen a few times. V gene TRBV20-1 combines with J gene TRBJ2-7; maybe TRBD2 (7 bases). The CDR3 is made up of 14 amino acids. Trimming removed 1 base at V and 0 bases at J, with 10 bases between. Germline V CDR1 and CDR2: DFQATT, SNEGSKA (reference sequence). This chain's CDR3 is CSARGGGDSYEQYF. The CDR3 DNA is TGCAGTGCTAGAGGAGGGGGGGACTCCTACGAGCAGTACTTC.

The V and J genes are TRBV29-1 and TRBJ1-2; TRBD1 is a possible D gene (5 bases). The CDR3 loop spans 13 amino acids. V dropped 3 bases and J dropped 5 bases, with 13 bases sitting between them. Germline values: CDR1 SQVTM, CDR2 ANQGSEA. The CDR3 spells CSVDGARPYGYTF. The DNA for the CDR3 is TGCAGCGTTGATGGGGCTAGGCCATATGGCTACACCTTC.

Ten or more counts support this clonotype. This chain joins TRBV7-6 and TRBJ2-1, with D perhaps given as TRBD1 or TRBD2 (5 bases each). Germline assignment: CDR1 SGHVS and CDR2 FNYEAQ. Trimming stripped 5 bases from V and 10 bases from J, with 15 bases between. This CDR3 region has 13 residues. CDR3 sequence: CASSPPGRTEQFF. The CDR3 DNA reads as TGTGCCAGCAGCCCACCGGGACGCACCGAGCAGTTCTTC. Full variable domain (rest looked up from reference TRBV7-6 and TRBJ2-1): GAGVSQSPRYKVTKRGQDVALRCDPISGHVSLYWYRQALGQGPEFLTYFNYEAQQDKSGLPNDRFSAERPEGSISTLTIQRTEQRDSAMYRCASSPPGRTEQFFGPGTRLTVL.

This clonotype showed up just a few times. The V gene is TRBV2, the J gene TRBJ2-7; tentatively, D is TRBD2 (6 bases). From germline, CDR1 is SNHLY and CDR2 FYNNEI. The V and J ends lost 8 bases and 5 bases respectively, with 16 bases between them. This CDR3 has 13 amino acids. In DNA form, the CDR3 reads TGTGCCAGCGGTTGGGGTGGCGGGAACGAGCAGTACTTC. This encodes CASGWGGGNEQYF.

This clonotype came up a few times. J is TRBJ2-1 and V is TRBV2; 12 bases line up with TRBD2. CDR1 and CDR2 (germline): SNHLY, FYNNEI. CDR3 length: 16 amino acids. V trimming: 6 bases; J trimming: 0 bases; junction bases outside the gene matches: 3. CDR3 DNA sequence: TGTGCCAGCAGGGGACTAGCGGGTAGCTCCTACAATGAGCAGTTCTTC. Protein product: CASRGLAGSSYNEQFF. Full variable domain (missing parts from reference TRBV2 and TRBJ2-1): EPEVTQTPSHQVTQMGQEVILRCVPISNHLYFYWYRQILGQKVEFLVSFYNNEISEKSEIFDDQFSVERPDGSNFTLKIRSTKLEDSAMYFCASRGLAGSSYNEQFFGPGTRLTVL.

J is TRBJ1-2 and V is TRBV9; maybe TRBD1 (5 bases). V dropped 0 bases and J dropped 2 bases, with 8 bases sitting between them. The CDR3 sequence is 14 residues long. CDR1 and CDR2 from the germline V gene are SGDLS and YYNGEE. The CDR3 DNA is TGTGCCAGCAGCGTAGGGGGGAACAACTATGGCTACACCTTC. Translation gives CASSVGGNNYGYTF.

The chain has TRBV7-2 and TRBJ2-3; 11 nucleotides agree with TRBD1. The V gene end was trimmed by 5 bases and the J gene end by 7 bases; junction bases not matched to a gene: 8. The CDR3 contains 15 residues. Germline V gene lookup returns CDR1 SGHTA and CDR2 FQGNSA. The CDR3 loop reads CASSQDRGRIHTQYF. The CDR3 nucleotides are TGTGCCAGCAGCCAGGACAGGGGGCGCATACATACGCAGTATTTT.

This clonotype came up once. The CDR3 protein is CASSGPLGKQFF. Written as DNA, the CDR3 is TGTGCCAGCAGTGGCCCACTGGGGAAGCAGTTCTTC. This chain uses TRBV12-3 or TRBV12-4 with TRBJ2-1; D call uncertain. The CDR3 covers 12 residues. The germline V and J ends were trimmed by 5 bases and 11 bases, with 13 bases remaining between them.

This clonotype was recorded a few times. The chain recombines TRBV4-3 with TRBJ2-1, with 8 bases lining up with TRBD2. V shed 0 bases, J shed 8 bases, and the junction held 9 bases outside the gene matches. The CDR3 loop spans 16 amino acids. Germline loops: CDR1 LGHNA, CDR2 YSLEER. CDR3 protein: CASSQDPAGAEDEQFF. In DNA, the CDR3 is TGCGCCAGCAGCCAAGATCCAGCGGGAGCAGAGGATGAGCAGTTCTTC.

This clonotype was counted between two and nine times. V and J are TRBV18 and TRBJ2-7; tentatively, D is TRBD2 (5 bases). CDR1 is KGHSH and CDR2 is LQKENI in the germline V gene. Trimming shortened V by 3 bases and J by 5 bases, and 17 bases separated the two germline ends. CDR3 length: 15 amino acids. The CDR3: CASSPLVREFHEQYF. The CDR3 nucleotides read TGTGCCAGCTCACCGTTAGTGAGGGAGTTCCACGAGCAGTACTTC.

This clonotype has only a few counts. The V and J genes are TRBV27 and TRBJ2-5; 7 bases fit TRBD1. TRBJ2-7 explains the end of the DNA better; the J call may be wrong. Germline V gives CDR1 MNHEY, CDR2 SMNVEV (reference sequence). This CDR3 has 14 residues. In nucleotides, the CDR3 is TGTGCCAGCAGTGTTAAAGGGGACAGACCCGAGCAGTACTTC. It yields the protein CASSVKGDRPEQYF.

This chain links TRBV29-1 with TRBJ2-3; D may match TRBD1 or TRBD2 (5 bases each). Between the trimmed V and J ends, which lost 7 bases and 0 bases, there was a span of 8 bases. Germline V gene data show CDR1 as SQVTM and CDR2 as ANQGSEA. The CDR3 has 12 amino acids. The CDR3 DNA reads TGCAGCGGCCGGGACAGCACAGATACGCAGTATTTT. Translated, it gives CSGRDSTDTQYF.

V is TRBV20-1 and J is TRBJ2-1; D remains unclear. Trimming stripped 3 bases from V and 2 bases from J, with 8 bases between. The CDR3 extends over 13 amino acids. Germline V lookup: CDR1 DFQATT, CDR2 SNEGSKA (reference sequence). The CDR3: CSASGHPYNEQFF. The DNA for the CDR3 is TGCAGTGCTAGTGGCCACCCCTACAATGAGCAGTTCTTC.

To note about this clonotype: A much larger clone is a single base away; this may be a read error. The chain carries TRBV29-1 and TRBJ2-1; 7 bases align to TRBD2. CDR3 length: 16 residues. Germline lookup yields CDR1 SQVTM and CDR2 ANQGSEA. V was clipped by 4 bases and J by 5 bases; unmatched bases: 14. For the CDR3, the DNA is TGCAGCGTTGGACGCCGCCGAGCGGGGTCTGACAATGAGCAGTTCTTC. Translation: CSVGRRRAGSDNEQFF.

This clonotype was found a few times. This chain links TRBV20-1 with TRBJ2-5; 15 bases agree with TRBD2. In germline, CDR1 is DFQATT, CDR2 SNEGSKA (reference sequence). The CDR3 sequence is 17 residues long. V shed 5 bases and J 9 bases; nucleotides not matched to a gene: 16. CDR3 protein: CSAEPGLAGGRGEAQYF. CDR3 nucleotide sequence: TGCAGTGCTGAACCGGGACTAGCGGGAGGTCGGGGGGAGGCCCAGTACTTC.

This chain links TRBV7-9 with TRBJ2-1; D unclear. With 5 bases removed from V and 5 bases from J, the gap between germline ends came to 7 bases. Germline V gene sequence: CDR1 SEHNR, CDR2 FQNEAQ (reference sequence). The CDR3 extends over 12 amino acids. The CDR3 region is CASSEEDNEQFF. The CDR3 coding sequence is TGTGCCAGCAGCGAGGAAGACAATGAGCAGTTCTTC.

In this sample, this clonotype turned up many times. The V call is TRBV7-6, the J call TRBJ2-7; the D gene is possibly TRBD2 (6 bases). The CDR3 extends over 14 amino acids. With 4 bases removed from V and 1 base from J, the gap between germline ends came to 11 bases. The V gene's germline CDR1 is SGHVS and CDR2 FNYEAQ. The CDR3: CASSSGSGSYEQYF. The CDR3 DNA follows: TGTGCCAGCAGCTCGGGTAGCGGTTCCTACGAGCAGTACTTC.

This clonotype was seen a handful of times. The genes are TRBV29-1 and TRBJ1-2; 9 nucleotides agree with TRBD1. This CDR3 contains 13 residues. Trimming cost V 3 bases and J 2 bases; bases outside gene matches: 1. Germline CDR1 and CDR2: SQVTM and ANQGSEA. The DNA for the CDR3 is TGCAGCGTTGATGGACAGGGGAACTATGGCTACACCTTC. Amino acid sequence: CSVDGQGNYGYTF.

Regarding this clonotype: One end of the junction fails to match germline, which may point to a read error. The rearrangement joins TRBV6-1 to TRBJ2-1; possible D gene TRBD2, 6 bases. CDR1 MNHNS and CDR2 SASEGT come from the germline V gene. CDR3 length: 20 amino acids. The CDR3 protein is CVSSQRAGAQVLPSYNERFF. Here the CDR3 DNA reads TGTGTCAGCAGCCAAAGAGCGGGCGCGCAAGTTCTACCCTCCTACAATGAGCGGTTCTTC.

The chain combines TRBV9 with TRBJ2-7; 7 positions match TRBD1. The V gene's germline CDR1 is SGDLS and CDR2 YYNGEE. The CDR3 sequence is 15 residues long. The V and J ends lost 4 bases and 1 base, in that order; junction bases with no gene match: 8. CDR3 residues: CASSPRQGMSYEQYF. The CDR3, as DNA: TGTGCCAGCAGCCCTAGACAGGGTATGTCCTACGAGCAGTACTTC.